This T cell receptor (beta chain) was sequenced in a study of T cell clusters in autoimmune cytopenias. TRB rearrangements were amplified by touch-down multiplex PCR with mixed TRB-A/B primers. TCRdb reprocessed the multiplex PCR reads and keeps a single row for each CDR3 protein, giving no DNA. Recorded for this sample: around 6,300 distinct CDR3 sequences. Study-level findings and limits: TRB repertoire shifts in secondary cytopenia and chronic lymphocytic leukemia mostly reflected lymphoma, not autoimmunity.

Each sample's input was roughly 250 ng genomic DNA, 30,000 to 45,000 genome equivalents. Of note for this clonotype: Its target is not known.

The CDR3 is 15 amino acids. Germline values: CDR1 ENHRY, CDR2 SYGVKD. The data also belong to a second study, concerning T cell repertoires in aging, cancer and after chemotherapy. That work states: Donor ages fell into six groups from 30 or younger up to 70 or older. Over several months to years, re-sampled healthy donor repertoires clearly shared clones. Age-matched healthy donors had significantly more diverse, less clonal blood TCR repertoires than untreated cancer patients.

The sample taken for sequencing was peripheral blood. This receptor was obtained from a human donor in good health. This chain links TRBV10-3 with TRBJ2-5; as DNA is missing, the TRBD2 call by TCRdb cannot be tested. CDR3 protein: CAIKTSGSGQETQYF.